This T cell receptor beta chain was retrieved from a study of control samples from healthy donors and cancer patients (dated by TCRdb to 2019 to 2021). The library was generated by the immunoSEQ multiplex PCR assay. Imported from immuneACCESS, the table was reduced by TCRdb to in-frame sequences with V and J called. These copies leave out some clones; in studies compared against another copy, an unresolved V gene accounts for under half, and the cause of the remainder is not known. The sample records about 120,000 clones, around 91% of which are singletons. The biggest ten clones account for approximately 1.1% of the sample. Concerning this clone itself: Its antigen specificity is not known. Base qualities are not at hand, and no much larger clone is one base apart.

Sequenced sample: PBMCs. The receptor comes from a woman between 45 and 60 years old with colorectal cancer.

CDR3 loop: CASSEALLTHSNQPQHF. The DNA sequence is as follows: TGTGCCAGCAGTGAAGCCCTCCTGACACATAGCAATCAGCCCCAGCATTTT. Recombination joined TRBV6-1 with TRBJ1-5; the D gene lacks a confident call. From its cysteine to its phenylalanine, the CDR3 spans 17 amino acids. Only CDR3 DNA remains: 51 bases, in frame from the first base. Per the germline V gene, MNHNS is the CDR1 and SASEGT is the CDR2. V lost 0 bases and J lost 0 bases; the stretch between them is 12 bases long.